The next 21 T cell receptor beta chains were all read from a single sample in a study of shared clonotypes between healthy human individuals. Positive CCR7 selection of CD45RO-negative cells yielded the naive CD8 cells, and terminally differentiated effector memory CD45RA+ cells were excluded. Some clones are missing from TCRdb's copy, which holds only in-frame ones; the method was immunoSEQ multiplex PCR. The data contain some 2,000,000 clones, 85% to 95% of them singletons. Sequenced input: naive CD8+ T cells sorted from blood. The receptors shown here come from a man in his late teens or twenties in good health.

The CDR3 reads CASSMGTSAQYF. CDR3 nucleotides: TGTGCCAGCAGCATGGGCACATCGGCCCAGTACTTC. The chain couples TRBV5-6 to TRBJ2-5; D is unresolved. The germline V and J ends were trimmed by 4 bases and 9 bases, with 13 bases remaining between them. This CDR3 has 12 residues. Germline CDR1 SGHDT, CDR2 YYEEEE.

The chain recombines TRBV11-2 with TRBJ2-3; 10 nucleotides match TRBD2. The CDR3 covers 17 residues. From germline, CDR1 is SGHAT and CDR2 FQNNGV. V lost 0 bases and J lost 3; bases outside the gene matches: 6. The CDR3 region has the DNA TGTGCCAGCAGCTTAGATTGGGGGACTAGCGTAACAGATACGCAGTATTTT. Amino acid sequence: CASSLDWGTSVTDTQYF.

The chain recombines TRBV28 with TRBJ1-2; 9 bases line up with TRBD1. J was trimmed by 2 bases and V by 5 bases; bases with no gene match: 18. This CDR3 has 19 residues. Germline CDR1 is MDHEN and CDR2 is SYDVKM. The CDR3 is CASSPLSRDRVGWNYGYTF. CDR3 nucleotides: TGTGCCAGCAGTCCTCTATCCCGGGACAGGGTTGGATGGAACTATGGCTACACCTTC.

The chain links TRBV5-1 to TRBJ2-1; 11 nucleotides agree with TRBD2. This CDR3 has 17 amino acids. V shed 4 bases, J shed 7 bases, and the junction held 13 bases outside the gene matches. In germline, CDR1 is SGHRS, CDR2 YFSETQ. The CDR3 reads CASSLILAGGPGNEQFF. The CDR3 DNA sequence: TGCGCCAGCAGCCTAATATTAGCGGGAGGGCCTGGAAATGAGCAGTTCTTC.

The chain uses TRBV5-6 and TRBJ2-7; unclear D gene. CDR1 and CDR2 (germline): SGHDT, YYEEEE. The CDR3 has 14 amino acids. Deletions cut 4 bases from V and 2 bases from J, with 13 bases between. For the CDR3, the DNA is TGTGCCAGCAGCGACCCCCTCAGCACCTACGAGCAGTACTTC. Its protein product is CASSDPLSTYEQYF.

This clone came up once. The chain is built from TRBV5-6 and TRBJ2-1; possible D gene TRBD2, 6 bases. This CDR3 spans 15 amino acids. Trimming removed 4 bases from V and 2 bases from J, with 13 bases in between. Per the germline V gene, CDR1 is SGHDT and CDR2 is YYEEEE. CDR3 loop: CASSIGSGAYNEQFF. In DNA, the CDR3 is TGTGCCAGCAGCATCGGGAGTGGGGCCTACAATGAGCAGTTCTTC.

The chain has TRBV7-9 and TRBJ2-1; D is possibly TRBD2 (6 bases). The CDR3 is made up of 15 amino acids. CDR1 is SEHNR and CDR2 is FQNEAQ in the germline V gene (reference sequence). V was shortened by 0 bases and J by 15 bases, with 21 bases between the two germline ends. CDR3 in DNA: TGTGCCAGCAGCTTAGCGGACGCCGGGAGAATTGGTCCGTTCTTC. This gives the protein CASSLADAGRIGPFF.

The chain carries TRBV5-6 and TRBJ1-1; TRBD1 aligns across 7 bases. Germline assignment: CDR1 SGHDT and CDR2 YYEEEE. The V and J ends lost 3 bases and 0 bases, in that order; junction bases with no gene match: 2. The CDR3 extends over 14 amino acids. CDR3 nucleotide sequence: TGTGCCAGCAGCTGGCAGGGGGTGAACACTGAAGCTTTCTTT. Translated: CASSWQGVNTEAFF.

This chain uses TRBV6-6 with TRBJ1-5; D is possibly TRBD1 (5 bases). CDR3 length: 15 residues. V lost 2 bases, J lost 3 bases, and 11 bases lay in between. Germline V gene lookup returns CDR1 MNHNY and CDR2 SVGAGI (reference sequence). The CDR3 protein is CASSYGDGNNQPQHF. The DNA for the CDR3 is TGTGCCAGCAGTTACGGGGACGGTAACAATCAGCCCCAGCATTTT.

The rearrangement links TRBV6-5 to TRBJ1-2, with 8 nucleotides matching TRBD1. From germline, CDR1 is MNHEY and CDR2 SVGAGI. CDR3 length: 14 residues. Trimming took 2 bases from V and 3 from J; bases not matched to a gene: 2. In DNA form, the CDR3 reads TGTGCCAGCAGTTACAGGACAGGGCACTATGGCTACACCTTC. Residues: CASSYRTGHYGYTF.

CDR3 in DNA: TGCGCCAGCAGCCAACTGGGACTAGCGGGGACTGTAGATACGCAGTATTTT. Protein product: CASSQLGLAGTVDTQYF. The chain uses TRBV4-3 and TRBJ2-3; 13 bases align to TRBD2. Germline values: CDR1 LGHNA, CDR2 YSLEER. The V and J ends lost 2 bases and 5 bases, in that order; junction bases with no gene match: 7. CDR3 length equals 17 residues.

The V and J genes are TRBV6-1 and TRBJ1-2; possibly TRBD1 for D (6 bases). This CDR3 is built from 16 residues. The germline V gene encodes CDR1 MNHNS and CDR2 SASEGT. Trimming stripped 1 base from V and 4 bases from J, with 16 bases between. The CDR3 is CASSEGRGHGIYGYTF. CDR3 nucleotides: TGTGCCAGCAGTGAAGGACGGGGACATGGGATCTATGGCTACACCTTC.

The rearrangement joins TRBV29-1 to TRBJ2-7; TRBD1 might be the D (6 bases). Germline-derived CDR1 and CDR2 are SQVTM and ANQGSEA. The CDR3 runs 14 residues. Trimming took 3 bases from V and 3 from J, leaving 15 bases between them. CDR3 sequence: CSVEKGDRLYEQYF. CDR3 nucleotide sequence: TGCAGCGTTGAGAAAGGAGACAGGCTCTACGAGCAGTACTTC.

The CDR3 region is CAISDIQGVPYEQYF. The CDR3 bases are TGTGCCATCAGTGATATACAGGGGGTTCCCTACGAGCAGTACTTC. The chain recombines TRBV10-3 with TRBJ2-7; 8 positions match TRBD1. Looked up from germline, CDR1 is ENHRY and CDR2 is SYGVKD. The CDR3 extends over 15 amino acids. V was pared by 3 bases and J by 2 bases, with 6 bases of the junction left unmatched.

CDR3 loop: CASSLSGGGLNEQYF. DNA for the CDR3: TGTGCCAGCAGTTTATCGGGAGGGGGCCTTAACGAGCAGTACTTC. The chain has TRBV27 and TRBJ2-7; D tentatively reads TRBD1 or TRBD2 (7 bases each). The CDR3 covers 15 residues. The germline CDR1 and CDR2 sequences are MNHEY and SMNVEV (reference sequence). The V and J ends lost 0 bases and 5 bases respectively, with 14 bases between them.

The chain is built from TRBV7-9 and TRBJ2-1; 9 positions match TRBD2. CDR3 size: 15 residues. The germline V gene encodes CDR1 SEHNR and CDR2 FQNEAQ (reference sequence). V gave up 0 bases and J gave up 6 bases; unmatched junction bases: 3. CDR3 bases: TGTGCCAGCAGCTTAGCGCGCGGGAGGGCCAATGAGCAGTTCTTC. Protein product: CASSLARGRANEQFF.

The CDR3 reads CASSLESGGDYNEQFF. The CDR3 nucleotides are TGTGCCAGCAGCCTGGAGAGCGGGGGGGACTACAATGAGCAGTTCTTC. The chain is built from TRBV7-2 and TRBJ2-1; TRBD2 matches 10 bases. CDR3 length: 16 amino acids. Germline CDR1 SGHTA, CDR2 FQGNSA. V lost 5 bases, J lost 3 bases, and 7 bases stayed unmatched.

This clone was seen only a few times. The same CDR3 can be traced to other DNA sequences in this sample. This chain connects TRBV5-4 to TRBJ1-1; D gene uncertain. Trimming shortened V by 2 bases and J by 2 bases, and 4 bases separated the two germline ends. CDR3 length: 12 residues. Germline values: CDR1 SGHNT, CDR2 YYREEE (reference sequence). The CDR3 nucleotides read TGTGCCAGCAGCTTCCAAAACACTGAAGCTTTCTTT. Translating it yields CASSFQNTEAFF.

Turning to this clone: The same CDR3 is also encoded by other DNA sequences in this sample. The chain is built from TRBV30 and TRBJ2-7; a possible D gene is TRBD2 (6 bases). Looked up from germline, CDR1 is GTSNPN and CDR2 is SVGIG (reference sequence). There are 13 residues in the CDR3. Trimming took off 2 bases at V and 0 bases at J, with 8 bases between the two ends. The CDR3 sequence: CAWSTGSSYEQYF. DNA of the CDR3: TGTGCCTGGAGTACCGGGAGCTCCTACGAGCAGTACTTC.

The chain uses TRBV7-9 and TRBJ1-3; D unclear. Germline CDR1 reads SEHNR; CDR2 reads FQNEAQ (reference sequence). The V end was cut by 3 bases, the J end by 2 bases, with 11 bases between. The CDR3 runs 15 residues. The CDR3 nucleotides read TGTGCCAGCAGCTTGTCAGAGAGCCCTGGAAACACCATATATTTT. Encoded protein: CASSLSESPGNTIYF.

The rearrangement joins TRBV14 to TRBJ2-7, with D possibly TRBD2 on 5 matching bases. CDR3 length: 12 residues. V lost 3 bases to trimming and J lost 5 bases, with 8 bases between them. CDR1 is SGHDN, CDR2 FVKESK, per germline. The CDR3 DNA reads as TGTGCCAGCAGCCACGTCGGGAACGAGCAGTACTTC. This gives the protein CASSHVGNEQYF.